A selection of T cell receptor beta chains follows, all from one sample in a study of vaccination and CD4 T cells after COVID-19. TCRdb reprocessed the PCR reads with MiXCR, giving one entry per CDR3 protein. The sample holds more than 1,300 distinct CDR3 sequences, 40% to 60% seen once. Their specific antigens are unknown. Source material: CD4+ T cells from blood, cultured in vitro. Receptors were obtained from a human donor in good health. The CDR3 runs from the conserved cysteine through the conserved F or W.

V	J	CDR3
TRBV7-8	TRBJ1-2	CASSFAGDGYTF
TRBV4-1	TRBJ2-7	CASSQSPGVYEQYF
TRBV7-8	TRBJ2-7	CASHSKDGQGLEQYF
TRBV7-9	TRBJ1-2	CASSLAVGGAPGYTF
TRBV28	TRBJ1-2	CASTRGWGVSYGYTF
TRBV19	TRBJ1-5	CASSTGQGWVQPQHF
TRBV12-3/TRBV12-4	TRBJ2-5	CASSAGTSGGPQETQYF
TRBV20-1	TRBJ1-2	CSARDAPPYGYTF
TRBV6-1	TRBJ2-7	CASRDRNYEQYF
TRBV7-9	TRBJ1-1	CASSPLQGAKGNTEAFF
TRBV24-1	TRBJ2-7	CATSPAGGTGKIYEQYF
TRBV20-1	TRBJ1-4	CSARDPWGAQEKLFF
TRBV2	TRBJ2-5	CASSDQETQYF
TRBV10-3	TRBJ2-5	CAISESRLETQYF
TRBV2	TRBJ2-1	CASRPDRAYNEQFF
TRBV19	TRBJ1-5	CASSKGQGFQPQHF
TRBV5-1	TRBJ2-1	CASSLGSLGNEQFF
TRBV11-3	TRBJ1-2	CASSPRQDTWINYGYTF
TRBV18	TRBJ2-5	CASSLQFQETQYF
TRBV7-2	TRBJ2-5	CASSLDRETQYF
TRBV7-2	TRBJ2-5	CASSLGKTQYF
TRBV28	TRBJ2-2	CASSGFGTGELFF
TRBV27	TRBJ1-5	CASSDPQGAQHF
TRBV21-1	TRBJ1-5	CASSKGDRGYGNQPQHF
TRBV19	TRBJ2-2	CASSRRTSSNTGELFF
TRBV21-1	TRBJ2-3	CASSNRGHDTDTQYF
TRBV27	TRBJ2-7	CASSYSGQLLAYEQYF
TRBV7-3	TRBJ2-5	CASSSGTASGTQYF
TRBV27	TRBJ1-6	CASAGDRAGSSPLHF
TRBV7-2	TRBJ2-5	CASSVGGTQYF
TRBV7-2	TRBJ2-7	CASSLVGQGVYEQYF
TRBV2	TRBJ1-2	CASSLMGSYGYTF
TRBV7-2	TRBJ1-2	CASSLDRGSGYTF
TRBV6-2/TRBV6-3	TRBJ2-5	CASSYRYHKTGAKETQYF
TRBV14	TRBJ2-7	CASSRADAYEQYF
TRBV10-3	TRBJ2-7	CAISEFLQGGEQYF
TRBV5-1	TRBJ2-7	CASSLLDSLSYEQYF
TRBV27	TRBJ2-7	CASRLDRVNYEQYF
TRBV10-1	TRBJ1-2	CASSEAPVGADYGYTF
TRBV20-1	TRBJ1-5	CSARDFSDARKYSNQPQHF
TRBV5-1	TRBJ2-2	CASSFPGAGTGELFF
TRBV7-2	TRBJ1-2	CASSTGQGDGYTF
TRBV30	TRBJ1-2	CAWTPWRGYGYTF
TRBV10-3	TRBJ1-1	CAISERAQNTEAFF
TRBV6-1	TRBJ1-2	CASSEDGKTNYGYTF
TRBV4-1	TRBJ1-1	CASSQGLRGPEAFF
TRBV7-2	TRBJ1-1	CASSPTLTLSTEAFF
TRBV11-3	TRBJ1-1	CASSLDSQANTEAFF
TRBV18	TRBJ2-7	CASSPQGNEQYF
TRBV20-1	TRBJ2-3	CSAPPSGGASDTQYF
TRBV2	TRBJ2-2	CASKAGHNTGELFF
TRBV19	TRBJ2-5	CASSTMGTSGGPYQETQYF
TRBV19	TRBJ2-5	CASSDLRGRKTQYF
TRBV28	TRBJ1-5	CASSLREGSWNQPQHF
TRBV11-2	TRBJ1-1	CASSLDGLRVVAFF